These T cell receptor beta chains were read from a single sample in a study of blood T cell repertoires in COVID-19. Generated by immunoSEQ multiplex PCR, the TCRdb table keeps only in-frame clones and is missing some. The sample lists over 130,000 clones, roughly 80% occurring once. Input material: peripheral blood. Receptors originate from a woman aged 55 to 70 with acute or convalescent COVID-19. CDR3s include the opening cysteine and the closing phenylalanine or tryptophan. D genes are given only for firm matches. Only some rows state a clone size, as once, few, many or a class for expanded clones.

>TRBV27|.|TRBJ2-5|TRBD2
CASSALTSGEETQYF
TGTGCCAGCAGTGCCCTGACTAGCGGAGAAGAGACCCAGTACTTC
>TRBV7-8|.|TRBJ1-4|.
CASSLDWGNEKLFF
TGTGCCAGCAGCTTAGATTGGGGCAATGAAAAACTGTTTTTT
>TRBV3-1/TRBV3-2|.|TRBJ2-2|TRBD1
CATENRGALYTGELFF
TGTGCCACCGAAAACAGGGGGGCCCTCTACACCGGGGAGCTGTTTTTT
>TRBV15|few|TRBJ2-6|TRBD1
CATRDTGTGVPGANVLTF
TGTGCCACCAGGGATACCGGGACAGGGGTTCCTGGGGCCAACGTCCTGACTTTC
>TRBV5-4|.|TRBJ1-1|TRBD1
CASSLQGVMNTEAFF
TGTGCCAGCAGCTTACAGGGGGTGATGAACACTGAAGCTTTCTTT
>TRBV5-1|.|TRBJ2-5|TRBD1
CASSLGTAQETQYF
TGCGCCAGCAGCCTTGGGACAGCTCAAGAGACCCAGTACTTC
>TRBV28|.|TRBJ1-4|.
CASSLSEEGANEKLFF
TGTGCCAGCAGTTTAAGCGAGGAGGGTGCTAATGAAAAACTGTTTTTT
>TRBV9|.|TRBJ1-5|.
CASSVLGGVDQPQHF
TGTGCCAGCAGCGTATTGGGCGGGGTTGATCAGCCCCAGCATTTT
>TRBV6-5|.|TRBJ1-4|TRBD1
CASSYTSSGGAEKLFF
TGTGCCAGCAGTTACACCTCGTCAGGGGGCGCGGAAAAACTGTTTTTT
>TRBV28|.|TRBJ1-3|.
CASSLRGISGNTIYF
TGTGCCAGCAGTTTAAGGGGGATCTCTGGAAACACCATATATTTT
>TRBV15|.|TRBJ2-7|TRBD2
CATSRDTGTSLEQYF
TGTGCCACCAGCAGAGATACCGGGACTAGCCTCGAGCAGTACTTC
>TRBV2|few|TRBJ1-2|TRBD1
CASRLSGTGGRGYTF
TGTGCCAGCAGACTCTCCGGGACAGGCGGACGGGGCTACACCTTC
>TRBV15|.|TRBJ2-3|TRBD1
CATSRETGVSTDTQYF
TGTGCCACCAGCAGAGAAACAGGGGTCAGCACAGATACGCAGTATTTT
>TRBV6-1|.|TRBJ2-7|TRBD2
CASSDAGSGRRYEQYF
TGTGCCAGCAGTGATGCGGGGAGCGGGAGGAGGTACGAGCAGTACTTC
>TRBV5-5|.|TRBJ1-1|.
CASSLAGNTEAFF
TGTGCCAGCAGCTTGGCCGGTAACACTGAAGCTTTCTTT
>TRBV6-5|.|TRBJ1-5|TRBD1
CASRKSLRGLQPQHF
TGTGCCAGCAGAAAGAGTTTAAGGGGGCTTCAGCCCCAGCATTTT
>TRBV18|.|TRBJ1-1|.
CASSQPGGGSTEAFF
TGTGCCAGCTCGCAACCTGGAGGAGGGAGCACTGAAGCTTTCTTT
>TRBV5-4|.|TRBJ2-1|TRBD2
CASSPGTSFYNEQFF
TGTGCCAGCAGCCCTGGGACTAGCTTTTACAATGAGCAGTTCTTC
>TRBV2|.|TRBJ1-1|TRBD1
CASRPNRGNTEAFF
TGTGCCAGCAGACCGAACAGGGGGAACACTGAAGCTTTCTTT
>TRBV23-1|.|TRBJ1-2|TRBD1
CATPSRDREAPSYGYTF
TGCGCCACTCCGTCCCGGGACAGGGAAGCACCTAGCTATGGCTACACCTTC
>TRBV13|.|TRBJ1-2|TRBD1
CASSLLLESSKGQRGYTF
TGTGCCAGCAGCTTATTGTTAGAGAGTTCGAAGGGACAGCGGGGCTACACCTTC
>TRBV2|.|TRBJ2-1|.
CASCDWPQGGLGEQFF
TGTGCCAGCTGTGATTGGCCACAGGGGGGGTTAGGGGAGCAGTTCTTC
>TRBV28|.|TRBJ1-2|TRBD1
CASSLAGGRGYTF
TGTGCCAGCAGTTTAGCAGGGGGTCGTGGCTACACCTTC
>TRBV19|.|TRBJ2-7|TRBD2
CATASGVTYEQYF
TGTGCCACCGCTAGCGGCGTTACCTACGAGCAGTACTTC
>TRBV7-9|.|TRBJ1-4|TRBD1
CASSSTGGGEKLFF
TGTGCCAGCAGCTCGACAGGGGGGGGTGAAAAACTGTTTTTT
>TRBV29-1|once|TRBJ2-7|.
CSVEGSGMRSYEQYF
TGCAGCGTTGAAGGATCAGGGATGAGGTCCTACGAGCAGTACTTC